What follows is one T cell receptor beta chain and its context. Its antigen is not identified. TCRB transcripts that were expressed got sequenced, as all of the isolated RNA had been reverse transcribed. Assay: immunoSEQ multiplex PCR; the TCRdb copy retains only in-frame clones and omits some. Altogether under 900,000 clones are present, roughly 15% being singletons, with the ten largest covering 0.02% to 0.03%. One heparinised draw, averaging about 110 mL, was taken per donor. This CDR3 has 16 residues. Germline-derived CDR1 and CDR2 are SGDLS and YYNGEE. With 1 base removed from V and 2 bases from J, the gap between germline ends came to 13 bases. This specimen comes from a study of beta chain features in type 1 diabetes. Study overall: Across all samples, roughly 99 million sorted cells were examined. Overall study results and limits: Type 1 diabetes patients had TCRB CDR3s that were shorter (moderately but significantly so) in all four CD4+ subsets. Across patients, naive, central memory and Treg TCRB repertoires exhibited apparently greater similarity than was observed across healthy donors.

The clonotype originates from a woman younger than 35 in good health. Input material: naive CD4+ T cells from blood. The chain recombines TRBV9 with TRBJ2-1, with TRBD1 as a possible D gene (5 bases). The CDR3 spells CASSVRPGYPYNEQFF. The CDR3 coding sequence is TGTGCCAGCAGCGTAAGGCCAGGGTACCCCTACAATGAGCAGTTCTTC.